Below are 31 T cell receptor beta chains sequenced from a single sample in a study of T cell repertoires in cytomegalovirus infection. TCRdb recomputed calls from the reads with MiXCR, one row per CDR3 protein. There are 400,000 or so distinct CDR3 sequences in the sample; roughly 30% occur only once, and approximately 14% lies in the top ten. Sequencing input: PBMCs. The origin of the receptors is a human donor in good health (CMV status not recorded). Some clones in this sample may be carry-over from other donors' samples.

The sample holds a few counts of this clonotype. This sequence joins TRBV20-1 and TRBJ1-1, with D unresolved. V was clipped by 0 bases and J by 5 bases, with 28 bases between them. The CDR3 consists of 19 residues. The germline CDR1 and CDR2 sequences are DFQATT and SNEGSKA (reference sequence). The CDR3 DNA is TGCAGTGCTAGAGATAAGGCTCTTCGCGTAGGGTGGAAGATGACTGAAGCTTTCTTT. It encodes CSARDKALRVGWKMTEAFF.

The chain has TRBV20-1 and TRBJ2-1; a possible D gene is TRBD2 (6 bases). Germline V gene sequence: CDR1 DFQATT, CDR2 SNEGSKA (reference sequence). This CDR3 region has 14 residues. V was trimmed by 3 bases and J by 0 bases, leaving 9 bases between them. The CDR3 protein is CSARGLDSYNEQFF. The CDR3 DNA reads TGCAGTGCTAGGGGACTTGACTCCTACAATGAGCAGTTCTTC.

This clonotype was seen repeatedly, ten times or more. V and J are TRBV7-2 and TRBJ2-3; 7 nucleotides agree with TRBD1. The CDR3 contains 14 residues. In germline, CDR1 is SGHTA, CDR2 FQGNSA. After removal of 5 bases from V and 4 bases from J, the junction contained 6 bases not matched to a gene. CDR3 loop: CASSLRQGSDTQYF. The DNA of the CDR3 is TGTGCCAGCAGCCTGAGACAGGGCTCAGATACGCAGTATTTT.

Details on this clonotype: A junction boundary mismatches the germline segment, possibly from a read error. The genes are TRBV6-5 and TRBJ2-5, with a weak D call TRBD1 (6 bases). CDR1 is MNHEY, CDR2 SVGAGI, per germline. This CDR3 has 16 amino acids. The CDR3 region is CSSSYSRVNREETQYF. CDR3 sequence (DNA): TGTTCCAGCAGTTACTCGAGAGTGAACAGGGAAGAGACCCAGTACTTC.

CDR3 DNA: TGTGCCAGCAGCTCTAGGGACAGGGGTTTTGGACACTACAATGAGCAGTTCTTC. Translating it yields CASSSRDRGFGHYNEQFF. This chain joins TRBV12-3 or TRBV12-4 and TRBJ2-1; TRBD1 aligns across 10 bases. V lost 6 bases to trimming and J lost 3 bases; unmatched junction nucleotides: 14. The CDR3 contains 18 residues.

This clonotype was seen more than once but under ten times. The V and J genes are TRBV20-1 and TRBJ1-3; D is unresolved. Germline values: CDR1 DFQATT, CDR2 SNEGSKA (reference sequence). CDR3 size: 14 residues. Deletions cut 0 bases from V and 0 bases from J, with 6 bases between. CDR3 DNA: TGCAGTGCTAGAGAGGGGAACTCTGGAAACACCATATATTTT. Its translation is CSAREGNSGNTIYF.

This clonotype occurred many times. The chain combines TRBV11-2 with TRBJ2-7; the D is unclear. Germline CDR1 SGHAT, CDR2 FQNNGV. This CDR3 contains 14 residues. V lost 0 bases and J lost 0, with 6 bases in between. The CDR3: CASSLDGSSYEQYF. The CDR3 DNA follows: TGTGCCAGCAGCTTAGATGGCAGCTCCTACGAGCAGTACTTC.

This clonotype was detected many times. V usage is TRBV12-3 or TRBV12-4 and J usage is TRBJ1-1; TRBD1 agrees at 10 bases. The CDR3 is 16 amino acids. With V trimmed by 5 bases and J by 3 bases, 9 bases remained unmatched. CDR3 DNA: TGTGCCAGCAGTCCCCAGGGACAGGGGCGGGACACTGAAGCTTTCTTT. Translating gives CASSPQGQGRDTEAFF.

The chain uses TRBV7-6 and TRBJ2-7, with 10 positions matching TRBD2. CDR1 is SGHVS and CDR2 is FNYEAQ in the germline V gene. The CDR3 length is 15 residues. V gave up 6 bases and J gave up 2 bases; unmatched junction bases: 7. CDR3 sequence (DNA): TGTGCCAGCAGTCCGCTAGCGGGGGAACCCTACGAGCAGTACTTC. Its translation is CASSPLAGEPYEQYF.

Remarks on this clonotype: Without the conserved terminal phenylalanine or tryptophan, this CDR3 likely stems from a read error. No DNA is shown, since the ends of the CDR3 on it are uncertain; the CDR3 is the one TCRdb lists. The J gene is TRBJ2-1, the V gene TRBV15; no DNA check was done on the table's D call, TRBD1. Germline V CDR1 and CDR2: LNHNV, YYDKDF (reference sequence). The CDR3 is 15 residues long, counting both termini. This chain's CDR3 is CATSRDNPVKGQKSI.

This chain connects TRBV7-2 to TRBJ1-4; D perhaps matches TRBD1 (6 bases). The CDR3 runs 15 residues. V was clipped by 6 bases and J by 1 base, with 12 bases between them. Germline CDR1 SGHTA, CDR2 FQGNSA. Here the CDR3 reads CASSRDRLTNEKLFF. DNA for the CDR3: TGTGCCAGCAGTCGAGACAGGTTAACTAATGAAAAACTGTTTTTT.

The rearrangement uses TRBV20-1 and TRBJ2-1, with TRBD2 identical over 8 bases. This CDR3 contains 17 residues. Germline loops: CDR1 DFQATT, CDR2 SNEGSKA (reference sequence). Trimming cost V 1 base and J 1 base; bases outside gene matches: 9. The CDR3 sequence is CSARVERGTVSYNEQFF. The CDR3 DNA follows: TGCAGTGCTAGAGTCGAGCGGGGGACTGTTTCCTACAATGAGCAGTTCTTC.

This clonotype was seen at least ten times. The rearrangement links TRBV4-1 to TRBJ2-7, with 7 bases fitting TRBD1. The germline V gene has CDR1 MGHRA and CDR2 YSYEKL. CDR3 length: 15 amino acids. V was clipped by 1 base and J by 6 bases; unmatched bases: 9. The CDR3 protein is CASSQGFTGEIEQYF. Here the CDR3 DNA reads TGCGCCAGCAGCCAAGGCTTTACAGGGGAAATCGAGCAGTACTTC.

This clonotype showed up many times. The rearrangement joins TRBV7-8 to TRBJ2-3; 14 nucleotides line up with TRBD2. The germline V gene encodes CDR1 SGHVS and CDR2 FQNEAQ. CDR3 length: 18 amino acids. V dropped 4 bases and J dropped 0; count of bases not matched to a gene: 6. CDR3 amino acids: CASSSGLAGATSTDTQYF. Written as DNA, the CDR3 is TGTGCCAGCAGCTCGGGACTAGCGGGGGCGACTAGCACAGATACGCAGTATTTT.

This clonotype has a handful of counts. The rearrangement joins TRBV7-9 to TRBJ2-3, with D perhaps matching TRBD1 (6 bases). V lost 0 bases, J lost 3 bases, and 13 bases lay in between. Germline CDR1 and CDR2: SEHNR and FQNEAQ (reference sequence). CDR3 length equals 16 residues. The CDR3 loop is CASSLASGVGTDTQYF. The DNA for the CDR3 is TGTGCCAGCAGCTTAGCATCAGGGGTTGGTACAGATACGCAGTATTTT.

A word on this clonotype: At one end, the junction sequence differs from germline, possibly due to a read error. The chain is built from TRBV7-2 and TRBJ2-7, with 9 nucleotides matching TRBD2. This CDR3 has 15 amino acids. CDR1 is SGHTA and CDR2 is FQGNSA in the germline V gene. CDR3 residues: CASRPGLASNYEQSF. CDR3 coding DNA: TGTGCCAGCAGACCAGGACTAGCGTCTAACTACGAGCAGTCCTTC.

In its sample, this clonotype was seen many times. The chain recombines TRBV27 with TRBJ1-4, with a tentative D call TRBD1 (6 bases). The CDR3 spans 13 residues. Germline CDR1 and CDR2: MNHEY and SMNVEV (reference sequence). The V gene lost 8 bases and the J gene lost 8 bases, with 15 bases spanning the gap. CDR3 residues: CASAGGAGEKLFF. CDR3 DNA: TGTGCCAGCGCGGGGGGCGCCGGGGAAAAACTGTTTTTT.

The chain has TRBV6-1 and TRBJ2-1, with D perhaps TRBD2 (5 bases). CDR3 length: 16 amino acids. The germline V and J ends were trimmed by 1 base and 3 bases, with 13 bases remaining between them. Germline CDR1 reads MNHNS; CDR2 reads SASEGT. CDR3 coding DNA: TGTGCCAGCAGTGAAGAGGGCGGACTCGACTACAATGAGCAGTTCTTC. Translation gives CASSEEGGLDYNEQFF.

Only a few counts were recorded for this clonotype. This chain joins TRBV2 and TRBJ2-1; 10 nucleotides align to TRBD2. Germline V gene sequence: CDR1 SNHLY, CDR2 FYNNEI. This CDR3 contains 12 residues. The V gene end was trimmed by 5 bases and the J gene end by 10 bases; junction bases not matched to a gene: 2. The chain's CDR3 is CASSTTSGEQFF. DNA for the CDR3: TGTGCCAGCAGTACGACTAGCGGGGAGCAGTTCTTC.

Ten or more counts support this clonotype. This chain links TRBV7-2 with TRBJ2-5; D possibly corresponds to TRBD1 (5 bases). The CDR3 loop spans 14 amino acids. CDR1 and CDR2 from the germline V gene are SGHTA and FQGNSA. V was cut by 4 bases and J by 6 bases, with 15 bases left in between. Here the CDR3 reads CASSSPTGHKTQYF. DNA for the CDR3: TGTGCCAGCAGCTCCCCCACTGGACATAAGACCCAGTACTTC.

This chain joins TRBV5-4 and TRBJ2-5; 7 bases are shared with TRBD1. The CDR3 extends over 13 amino acids. Germline CDR1 SGHNT, CDR2 YYREEE (reference sequence). The V gene end was trimmed by 4 bases and the J gene end by 5 bases; junction bases not matched to a gene: 5. The chain's CDR3 is CASSMTGSETQYF. Here the CDR3 DNA reads TGTGCCAGCAGCATGACAGGGAGCGAGACCCAGTACTTC.

A remark on this clonotype: A much larger clonotype is one base distant, so this may be a read error. No conserved phenylalanine or tryptophan ends this CDR3, so it is likely a read error. The CDR3 loop is CASSLAPTGGHNEQFL. CDR3 in DNA: TGTGCCAGCAGCTTAGCCCCGACGGGGGGGCACAATGAGCAGTTCTTA. The chain has TRBV7-2 and TRBJ2-1, with 8 bases that match TRBD2. CDR1 SGHTA and CDR2 FQGNSA come from the germline V gene. Germline trimming cut 0 bases from V and 5 bases from J; bases unmatched to any gene: 6. The CDR3 runs to 16 residues.

The chain has TRBV5-4 and TRBJ2-5; D call uncertain. Germline CDR1 SGHNT, CDR2 YYREEE (reference sequence). The V end lost 4 bases, the J end lost 1 base, and 14 bases lay between the germline ends. There are 15 residues in the CDR3. The DNA of the CDR3 is TGTGCCAGCAGCCTCCCCCCAGGACGCCAAGAGACCCAGTACTTC. As protein: CASSLPPGRQETQYF. Full variable domain (missing parts from reference TRBV5-4 and TRBJ2-5): ETGVTQSPTHLIKTRGQQVTLRCSSQSGHNTVSWYQQALGQGPQFIFQYYREEENGRGNFPPRFSGLQFPNYSSELNVNALELDDSALYLCASSLPPGRQETQYFGPGTRLLVL.

A remark on this clonotype: Because the CDR3 is missing its conserved closing phenylalanine or tryptophan, this is likely a read error. The chain has TRBV4-1 and TRBJ1-1, with 7 bases matching TRBD1. CDR1 is MGHRA, CDR2 YSYEKL, per germline. Unmatched junction bases numbered 15, after V lost 6 bases and J lost 8 bases. The CDR3 has 15 residues. The CDR3 DNA is TGCGCCAGCAGTCACGACAGGGTGCCAATGCGAGAAGCTTTCTTG. This codes for CASSHDRVPMREAFL.

V gene TRBV20-1 combines with J gene TRBJ2-3; TRBD2 agrees at 9 bases. This CDR3 is built from 15 residues. J was trimmed by 5 bases and V by 1 base; bases with no gene match: 7. Germline loops: CDR1 DFQATT, CDR2 SNEGSKA (reference sequence). CDR3: CSARGLAGVKDTQYF. DNA for the CDR3: TGCAGTGCTAGAGGGTTAGCGGGGGTGAAAGATACGCAGTATTTT.

Comments on this clonotype: The final CDR3 position lacks the conserved phenylalanine or tryptophan, pointing to a likely read error. V is TRBV5-1 and J is TRBJ2-7; D is perhaps TRBD2 (5 bases). Germline V CDR1 and CDR2: SGHRS, YFSETQ. The CDR3 contains 15 residues. The chain's CDR3 is CARSLGAAFPYEQYL. The CDR3 bases are TGCGCCCGCAGCTTGGGAGCGGCTTTCCCCTACGAGCAGTACTTA.

In this sample, this clonotype turned up many times. The chain recombines TRBV11-2 with TRBJ1-5; 8 bases line up with TRBD1. J lost 3 bases, V lost 6 bases, and 7 bases had no gene match. The CDR3 contains 15 residues. Germline CDR1 and CDR2: SGHAT and FQNNGV. CDR3 sequence reads: CASSSGQGSNQPQHF. The CDR3, as DNA: TGTGCCAGCAGTTCCGGACAGGGTTCCAATCAGCCCCAGCATTTT.

V is TRBV25-1 and J is TRBJ2-1; 12 nucleotides match TRBD1. Trimming at V came to 2 bases and at J to 8 bases, leaving 13 bases not matched to a gene. The CDR3 runs 18 residues. From germline, CDR1 is MGHDK and CDR2 SYGVNS. The CDR3 DNA reads TGTGCCAGCAGTGAAGGTTATGAGGGGACAGGGGGCCTGCATGAGCAGTTCTTC. Protein sequence: CASSEGYEGTGGLHEQFF. The full variable domain, in which reference TRBV25-1 and TRBJ2-1 provide the parts outside the CDR3, is EADIYQTPRYLVIGTGKKITLECSQTMGHDKMYWYQQDPGMELHLIHYSYGVNSTEKGDLSSESTVSRIRTEHFPLTLESARPSHTSQYLCASSEGYEGTGGLHEQFFGPGTRLTVL.

This clonotype was counted ten times or more. This chain connects TRBV7-6 to TRBJ2-1, with 10 bases that match TRBD2. J lost 4 bases, V lost 5 bases, and 14 bases had no gene match. The CDR3 is made up of 18 amino acids. In germline, CDR1 is SGHVS, CDR2 FNYEAQ. The CDR3 DNA reads as TGTGCCAGCAGCACGACTTATAGCGGGGGGACGACGTACAATGAGCAGTTCTTC. It encodes CASSTTYSGGTTYNEQFF.

The chain recombines TRBV2 with TRBJ2-2; 9 bases align to TRBD2. This CDR3 region has 16 residues. V gave up 1 base and J gave up 4 bases; unmatched junction bases: 4. Looked up from germline, CDR1 is SNHLY and CDR2 is FYNNEI. The CDR3 bases are TGTGCCAGCAGTGAAGGTCTAGCGGGGATCACCGGGGAGCTGTTTTTT. Translating it yields CASSEGLAGITGELFF.

This clonotype has only a few counts. This chain uses TRBV12-3 or TRBV12-4 with TRBJ2-4; D possibly uses TRBD1 or TRBD2 (7 bases each). Trimming removed 6 bases from V and 0 bases from J, with 27 bases in between. The CDR3 has 20 residues. CDR3 amino acids: CASSFHSGGAGLLAKNIQYF. DNA of the CDR3: TGTGCCAGCAGCTTTCATTCAGGGGGGGCCGGGTTGTTAGCCAAAAACATTCAGTACTTC.